This T cell receptor beta chain was recorded in a study of T cells after yellow fever vaccination. Study-wide results and limits: Clones that expanded after primary vaccination mostly reappeared after the booster (around 96% CD4, roughly 87% CD8). Sorted repertoires could include abundant contaminating clonotypes from bulk cells. It was the secondary response that reached its peak faster, day 5 versus 15, but it was weaker.

This clonotype was observed a few times. Its antigen is currently unknown. Between the trimmed V and J ends, which lost 4 bases and 9 bases, there was a span of 25 bases. Looked up from germline, CDR1 is MNHEY and CDR2 is SVGEGT. The CDR3 sequence is 17 residues long. UMIs and a universal primer site were added when TCR cDNA was made by 5'RACE template switching. From the 5' RACE reads, TCRdb called clonotypes with MiXCR, one entry per CDR3 protein. Among under 600,000 distinct CDR3 sequences listed, roughly 22% were seen once. This sequence joins TRBV6-2 or TRBV6-3 and TRBJ2-1; D assignment may be TRBD1 or TRBD2 (5 bases each). The sequence was collected from a man aged 18 to 30 who received the YFV17D yellow fever vaccine. The sequencing used PBMCs, collected less than 25 days after the first yellow fever vaccination. The CDR3 sequence: CASSFSLGVRGNSEQFF. DNA for the CDR3: TGTGCCAGCAGTTTCTCCCTAGGGGTTAGAGGGAATAGTGAGCAGTTCTTC.